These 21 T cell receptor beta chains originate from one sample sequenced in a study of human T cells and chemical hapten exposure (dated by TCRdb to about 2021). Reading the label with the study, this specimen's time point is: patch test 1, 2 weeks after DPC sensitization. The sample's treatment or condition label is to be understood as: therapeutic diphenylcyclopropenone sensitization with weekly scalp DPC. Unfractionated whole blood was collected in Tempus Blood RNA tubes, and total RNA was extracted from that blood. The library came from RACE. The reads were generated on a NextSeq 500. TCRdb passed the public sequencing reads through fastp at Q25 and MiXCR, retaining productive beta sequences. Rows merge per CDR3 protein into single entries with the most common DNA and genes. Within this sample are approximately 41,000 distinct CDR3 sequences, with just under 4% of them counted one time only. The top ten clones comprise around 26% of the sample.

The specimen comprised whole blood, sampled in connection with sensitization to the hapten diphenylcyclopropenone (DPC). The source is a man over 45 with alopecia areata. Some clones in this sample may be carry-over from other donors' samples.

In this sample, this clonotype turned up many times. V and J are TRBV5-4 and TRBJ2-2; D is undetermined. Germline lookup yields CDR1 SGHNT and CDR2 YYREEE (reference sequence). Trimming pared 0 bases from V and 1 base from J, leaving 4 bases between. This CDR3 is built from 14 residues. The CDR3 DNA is TGTGCCAGCAGCTTGGTAGGGAACACCGGGGAGCTGTTTTTT. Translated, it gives CASSLVGNTGELFF.

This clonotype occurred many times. The CDR3 spells CASSILAGPSTDTQYF. CDR3 coding DNA: TGTGCCAGCAGCATACTAGCGGGACCTAGCACAGATACGCAGTATTTT. The V and J genes are TRBV7-9 and TRBJ2-3; 10 nucleotides match TRBD2. Germline V lookup: CDR1 SEHNR, CDR2 FQNEAQ (reference sequence). J lost 0 bases, V lost 5 bases, and 5 bases had no gene match. The CDR3 is made up of 16 amino acids. Filled out from reference TRBV7-9 and TRBJ2-3, the complete variable domain reads DTGVSQNPRHKITKRGQNVTFRCDPISEHNRLYWYRQTLGQGPEFLTYFQNEAQLEKSRLLSDRFSAERPKGSFSTLEIQRTEQGDSAMYLCASSILAGPSTDTQYFGPGTRLTVL.

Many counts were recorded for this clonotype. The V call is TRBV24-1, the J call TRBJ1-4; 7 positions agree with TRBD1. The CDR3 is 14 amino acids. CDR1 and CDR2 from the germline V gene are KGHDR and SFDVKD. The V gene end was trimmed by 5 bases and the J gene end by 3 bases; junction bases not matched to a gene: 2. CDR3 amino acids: CATSGTGPNEKLFF. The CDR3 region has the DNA TGTGCCACCAGTGGGACAGGACCTAATGAAAAACTGTTTTTT.

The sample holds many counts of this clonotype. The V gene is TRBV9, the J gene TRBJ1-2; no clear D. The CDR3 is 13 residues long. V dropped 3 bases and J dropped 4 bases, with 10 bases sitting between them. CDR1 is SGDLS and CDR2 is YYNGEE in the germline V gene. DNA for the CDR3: TGTGCCAGCAGCGAGGGCCTACTCTATGGCTACACCTTC. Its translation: CASSEGLLYGYTF. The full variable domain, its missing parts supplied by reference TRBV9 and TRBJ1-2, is DSGVTQTPKHLITATGQRVTLRCSPRSGDLSVYWYQQSLDQGLQFLIQYYNGEERAKGNILERFSAQQFPDLHSELNLSSLELGDSALYFCASSEGLLYGYTFGSGTRLTVV.

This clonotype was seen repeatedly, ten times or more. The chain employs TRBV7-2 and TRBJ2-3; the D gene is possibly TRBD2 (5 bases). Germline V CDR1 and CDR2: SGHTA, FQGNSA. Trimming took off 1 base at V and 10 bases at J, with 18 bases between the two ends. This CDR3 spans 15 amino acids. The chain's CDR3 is CASSLVPSEGWAQYF. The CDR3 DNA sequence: TGTGCCAGCAGCTTAGTCCCTTCCGAGGGATGGGCGCAGTATTTT.

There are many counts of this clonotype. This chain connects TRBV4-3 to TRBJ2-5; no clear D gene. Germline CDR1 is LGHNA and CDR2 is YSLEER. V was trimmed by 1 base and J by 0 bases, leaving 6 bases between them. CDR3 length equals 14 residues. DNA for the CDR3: TGCGCCAGCAGCCAAGTCGCGTACCAAGAGACCCAGTACTTC. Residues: CASSQVAYQETQYF.

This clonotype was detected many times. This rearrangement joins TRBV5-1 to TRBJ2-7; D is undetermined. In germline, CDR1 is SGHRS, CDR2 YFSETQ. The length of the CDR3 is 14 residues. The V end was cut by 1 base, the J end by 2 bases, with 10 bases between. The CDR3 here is CASSLFPDPYEQYF. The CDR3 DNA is TGCGCCAGCAGCTTGTTCCCAGACCCCTACGAGCAGTACTTC.

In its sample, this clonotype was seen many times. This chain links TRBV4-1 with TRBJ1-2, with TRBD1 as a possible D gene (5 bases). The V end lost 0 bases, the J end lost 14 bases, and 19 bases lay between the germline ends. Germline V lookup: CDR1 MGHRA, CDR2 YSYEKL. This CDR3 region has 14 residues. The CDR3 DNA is TGCGCCAGCAGCCAAGATCCAGGGACTCCCCGGAATACCTTC. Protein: CASSQDPGTPRNTF.

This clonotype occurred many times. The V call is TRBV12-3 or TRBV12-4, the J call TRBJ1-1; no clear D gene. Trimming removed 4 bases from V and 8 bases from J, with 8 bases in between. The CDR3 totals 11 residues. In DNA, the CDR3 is TGTGCCAGCAGTTCATACCGAGAAGCTTTCTTT. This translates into CASSSYREAFF.

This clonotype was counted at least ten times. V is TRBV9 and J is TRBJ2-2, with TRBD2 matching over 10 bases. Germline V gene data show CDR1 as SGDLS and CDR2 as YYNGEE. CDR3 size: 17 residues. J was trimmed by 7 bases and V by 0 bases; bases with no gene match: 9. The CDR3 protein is CASSVVMASGSGGELFF. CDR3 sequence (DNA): TGTGCCAGCAGCGTAGTTATGGCTAGCGGGAGTGGCGGGGAGCTGTTTTTT.

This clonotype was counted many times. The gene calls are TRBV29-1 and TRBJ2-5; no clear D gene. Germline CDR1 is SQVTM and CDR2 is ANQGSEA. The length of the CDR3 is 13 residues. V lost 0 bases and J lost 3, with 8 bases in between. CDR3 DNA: TGCAGCGTTGAAGATCACGCTAAAGAGACCCAGTACTTC. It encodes CSVEDHAKETQYF.

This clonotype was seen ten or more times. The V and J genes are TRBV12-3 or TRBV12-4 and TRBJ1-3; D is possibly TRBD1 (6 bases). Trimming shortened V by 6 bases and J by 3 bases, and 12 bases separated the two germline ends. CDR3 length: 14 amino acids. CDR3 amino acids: CASRIQGGGNTIYF. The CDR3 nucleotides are TGTGCCAGCAGGATACAGGGTGGTGGAAACACCATATATTTT.

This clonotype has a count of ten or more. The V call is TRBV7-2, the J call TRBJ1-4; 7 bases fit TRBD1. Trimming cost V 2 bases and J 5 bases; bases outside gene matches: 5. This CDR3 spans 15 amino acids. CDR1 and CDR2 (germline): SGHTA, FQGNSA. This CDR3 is CASSLTGQSNEKLFF. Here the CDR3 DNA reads TGTGCCAGCAGCTTAACGGGACAGAGCAATGAAAAACTGTTTTTT.

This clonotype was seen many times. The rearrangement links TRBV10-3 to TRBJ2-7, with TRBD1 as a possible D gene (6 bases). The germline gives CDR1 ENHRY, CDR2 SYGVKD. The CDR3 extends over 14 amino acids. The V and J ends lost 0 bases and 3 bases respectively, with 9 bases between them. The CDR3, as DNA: TGTGCCATCAGTGAGTCGACAGGCGTCTACGAGCAGTACTTC. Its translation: CAISESTGVYEQYF.

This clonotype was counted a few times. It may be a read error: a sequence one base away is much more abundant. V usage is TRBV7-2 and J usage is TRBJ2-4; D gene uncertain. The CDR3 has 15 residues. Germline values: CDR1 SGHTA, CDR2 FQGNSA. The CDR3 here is CVSSPHGIAQNIQYF. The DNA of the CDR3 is TGTGTCAGCAGCCCCCATGGGATTGCCCAAAACATTCAGTACTTC.

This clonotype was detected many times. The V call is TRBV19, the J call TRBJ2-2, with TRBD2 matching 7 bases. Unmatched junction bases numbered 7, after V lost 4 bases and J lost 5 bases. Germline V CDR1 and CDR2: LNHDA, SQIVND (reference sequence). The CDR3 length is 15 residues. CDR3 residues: CASSTQRGLTGELFF. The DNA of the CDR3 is TGTGCCAGTAGTACCCAGCGGGGCCTTACCGGGGAGCTGTTTTTT.

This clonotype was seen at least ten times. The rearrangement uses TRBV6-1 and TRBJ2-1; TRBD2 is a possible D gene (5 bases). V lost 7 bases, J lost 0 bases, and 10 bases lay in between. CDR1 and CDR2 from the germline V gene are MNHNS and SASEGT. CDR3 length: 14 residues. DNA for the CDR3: TGTGCCAGCAATACTAGGATCTCCTACAATGAGCAGTTCTTC. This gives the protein CASNTRISYNEQFF.

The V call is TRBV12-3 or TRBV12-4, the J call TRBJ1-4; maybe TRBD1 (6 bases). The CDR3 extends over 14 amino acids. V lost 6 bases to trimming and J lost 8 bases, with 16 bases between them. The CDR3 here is CASRLVQGFEKLFF. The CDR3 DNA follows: TGTGCCAGCAGGCTTGTACAGGGATTCGAAAAACTGTTTTTT.

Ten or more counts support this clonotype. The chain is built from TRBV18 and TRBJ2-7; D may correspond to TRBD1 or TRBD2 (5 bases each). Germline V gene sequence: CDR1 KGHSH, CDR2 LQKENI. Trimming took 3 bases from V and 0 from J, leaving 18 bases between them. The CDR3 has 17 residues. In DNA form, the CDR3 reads TGTGCCAGCTCACCGCCTGGGGACGCCTTCTTCTCCTACGAGCAGTACTTC. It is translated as CASSPPGDAFFSYEQYF.

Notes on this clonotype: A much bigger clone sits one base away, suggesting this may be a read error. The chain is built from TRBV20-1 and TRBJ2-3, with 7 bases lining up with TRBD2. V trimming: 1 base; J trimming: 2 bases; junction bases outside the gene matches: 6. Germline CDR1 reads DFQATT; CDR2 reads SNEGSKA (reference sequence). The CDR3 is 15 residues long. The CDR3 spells CSARGASGNTDTQYF. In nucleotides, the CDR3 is TGCAGTGCTAGAGGGGCTAGCGGTAACACAGATACGCAGTATTTT.

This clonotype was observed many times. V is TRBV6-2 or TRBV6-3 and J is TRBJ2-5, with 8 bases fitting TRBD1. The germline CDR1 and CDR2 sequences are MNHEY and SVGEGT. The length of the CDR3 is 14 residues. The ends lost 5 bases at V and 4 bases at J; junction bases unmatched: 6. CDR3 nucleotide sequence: TGTGCCAGCAGTGACCGGACAGGGTCAGAGACCCAGTACTTC. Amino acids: CASSDRTGSETQYF.